This T cell receptor (beta chain) appears in the sequencing data of a study of cytomegalovirus exposure and HLA in healthy donors (dated by TCRdb to about 2017). Regarding the research as a whole: An earlier analysis of approximately 640 of the donors reported 276 Gb of sequence data and 117 million unique TCR beta sequences from roughly 200 million T cells. To predict cytomegalovirus infection status, the study brought together high-throughput TCR immunosequencing, statistical association of individual TCRs with disease status, and machine learning. Several DR-DQ haplotypes were handled as single units for association and clustering because linkage in the cohort was strong. Donor age, sex, ethnicity and CMV serostatus were collected together with the repertoire data. The study was designed to test whether signatures of past pathogen exposure could be identified by cataloging public T cell receptors. An earlier analysis of approximately 580 of the donors used high-throughput TCR beta sequencing to judge whether each TCR beta V gene segment behaved as functional or pseudogenic. The genetic ancestry cluster associated with self-reported Caucasian donors included approximately 85% of the approximately 410 genotyped donors. A later genetic analysis took genome-wide SNP genotypes for about 55% of the 666 donors and used that subset as a discovery cohort. An early release covering roughly 600 HLA-typed donors comprised approximately 290 gigabases of sequencing data and tens of millions of unique TCR sequences. Among about 410 genotyped donors of the cohort, an average of approximately 240,000 unique TCR beta nucleotide sequences was sequenced per donor, of which about 18% were non-productive. Along with the approximately 700-subject first cohort, a separate validation cohort of 120 different subjects was used. Typing coverage differed by locus: A, B, C, DRB1 and DQB1 were typed in about 620-640 donors, DQA1 in 500 to 550, DPA1 in 600 to 610, and DPB1 in around 490. Rather than drawing on any new phenotypic data, the later analysis identified candidate immune exposures from TCR beta sequences and the way those sequences occurred across donors. All discovery cohort repertoires had been generated on a single sequencing platform. To study patterns of TCR occurrence, a later analysis re-analyzed previously published TCR beta repertoires from 700 or so donors and added high-resolution HLA genotyping. Using immunosequencing, the study profiled T cell repertoires from about 620 subjects and related those repertoires to cytomegalovirus serostatus. Both class I and class II loci were covered by HLA typing, at four-digit resolution. Findings and caveats that apply to the study as a whole: V-gene and J-gene trimming of TCR beta chains was associated with a missense DCLRE1C variant in a later genetic analysis, and the association was replicated in an independent cohort. When HLA alleles, especially DR and DQ, strongly co-occurred, attributing TCR associations to individual alleles was difficult. While some public TCRs were present in many individuals, most TCR sequences turned up only very rarely across donors. HLA typing was unavailable for some donors at each locus, so association tests used only the typed subset. A total of 150 to 200 TCR beta chains were listed by the study as associated with cytomegalovirus. Cytomegalovirus status was reported to be diagnosed by the classifier with high specificity and sensitivity in both the original and validation cohorts. The authors suggested that the approach could potentially be extended to other disease states and immunological phenotypes. Because the 87-base-pair reads could not distinguish some IMGT-functional V segments, including TRBV6-2 and TRBV6-3, those segments were excluded. In an earlier analysis of 587 of the donors, most TCR beta V segments appeared in productive rearrangements about 87% or about 30% of the time, broadly matching IMGT annotations. For the cohort, immune exposure information was limited to CMV serostatus. Sequencing depth was assumed to be roughly uniform across donors in the presence/absence analyses, though that assumption may not hold. The cohort was sequenced for TCR beta chains only, and without alpha or paired-chain data the features that could be detected were limited. In a later analysis, most CMV-associated TCR beta chains were found to appear HLA-restricted, with HLA associations seemingly driven largely by CMV exposure. Linkage disequilibrium might explain the correlated functional status among segregating V segments, but an unknown experimental factor could not be excluded. At a false discovery rate of 0.05, a later analysis linked under 20,000 TCR beta sequences to specific HLA alleles. According to a later analysis, TCR association rates differed among HLA loci, with DRB1 alleles showing the most associated TCRs and HLA-C alleles showing the fewest. A later genetic analysis reported fewer N-insertions in productive TCRs among donors in an Asian-associated ancestry cluster than the roughly 700-donor mean. In vitro tests confirmed that a few of the cytomegalovirus-associated TCR beta chains recognize cytomegalovirus antigens. Compared with equally common non-associated chains, HLA-associated TCR beta chains in a later analysis were more clonally expanded and had lower generation probabilities. A cluster of highly shared sequence variants was judged likely to be a technical artifact of the sequencing pipeline. Several of the top co-occurrence clusters appeared to be linked to parvovirus B19, influenza, CMV and Epstein-Barr virus, according to a later analysis. The earlier analysis of 450 to 700 of the donors excluded 15 to 20 rarely observed V segments, including chromosome 9 orphons, because counts were too low. A further reported finding was that TCR beta sequences accurately predicted the HLA-A and HLA-B alleles for most subjects in the first cohort.

The cohort consisted of 600 or so healthy bone marrow donors. All cohort members were sampled while nominally healthy, although unrecorded immune exposures were likely present. The donor was CMV seropositive and was included in the group of approximately 310 seropositive cohort members. A peripheral blood sample was collected from each donor, and TCR beta sequencing was performed on peripheral blood mononuclear cells. Genomic DNA extraction from the blood cell samples was performed with the Qiagen DNeasy Blood Extraction Kit. Libraries were constructed by the immunoSEQ multiplex PCR assay. For the multiplex PCR, a mixture combining 60 forward primers for TCR Vbeta segments and 13 reverse primers for TCR Jbeta segments was used. A multiplex PCR assay on genomic DNA amplified the CDR3 region of rearranged TCR beta genes. Amplified TCR beta libraries were sequenced as 87-base-pair reads on the Illumina HiSeq System. On the study's bioinformatics: Across the 500 to 700 repertoires, a later analysis counted 78 million or so unique TCR beta chains, about 10 million of which were shared by at least two donors. Raw reads were error-corrected and collapsed into unique sequences with a nearest-neighbor algorithm that merged closely related sequences to remove PCR and sequencing errors. CDR3 sequences were aligned to IMGT reference sequences to assign V, D and J gene segments. Each retained sequence needed at least a six-nucleotide match to both a V gene segment and a J gene segment. A rearrangement counted as productive if the CDR3 had no stop codons and remained in frame with V and J, and every other rearrangement counted as non-productive. Following IMGT convention, CDR3 was defined as the stretch from the second conserved V-encoded cysteine to the conserved J-encoded phenylalanine. Sequences without an unambiguous match to a single V gene segment were excluded from the earlier analysis of about 640 of the donors. In an earlier analysis of more than 500 of the donors, a V segment was called functional when productive rearrangements were above 56.7%, and segregating when the standard deviation between donors exceeded 5%. To diagnose cytomegalovirus status from the catalog of TCR beta chain sequences, a statistical classification framework was built. In a later analysis, TCR nucleotide sequences were compared against IMGT/GENE-DB human TR gene sequences so that V and J genes could be assigned. The TCRdist pipeline was used in a later analysis to assign CDR3 sequences and most-parsimonious VDJ recombination scenarios. In a later analysis, every TCR beta chain was defined by the combination of its CDR3 amino acid sequence and its V-gene family, and reads without a unique V-gene family were dropped. In a later analysis, 500 to 650 highly shared, low-generation-probability nucleotide sequences were removed to address suspected cross-contamination and a sequencing artifact. A later analysis calculated a clonal expansion index for each public chain from normalized within-repertoire ranks of inferred template counts. Generation probabilities in a later analysis came from a VDJ recombination model fitted to out-of-frame rearrangements, and those results were checked against IGoR. In a later analysis, hypergeometric tests were used to score TCR-TCR, TCR-HLA and TCR-CMV co-occurrence, with a repertoire-size bias correction applied to TCR pairs. False discovery rates were estimated in a later analysis by permuting HLA or CMV assignments 20 times. A later analysis grouped co-occurring TCRs with DBSCAN, adding TCRdist sequence similarity when clustering within HLA-allele-positive subsets. Repertoires with fewer than 30,000 or more than 120,000 public chains were left out of co-occurrence clustering, as were four to six repertoires with anomalous nucleotide sharing. In TCRdb, the immuneACCESS table is reduced to in-frame sequences with V and J assigned. These tables do not hold every clone; where another copy was compared, an unresolved V gene accounts for under half, and the others remain unexplained. The DNA was the basis for D and trimming; V, J and clone size are from that table. This sample lists about 160,000 clones; approximately 60% were detected once. Roughly 7% of the sample rests with the top ten.

V and J are truncated by 5 bases and 0 bases respectively, leaving an intervening sequence of 27 bases. CDR3 length: 19 amino acids, cysteine to phenylalanine. Solely the CDR3 DNA is kept, with 57 bases framed from the first base. As encoded in the germline V gene, CDR1 is SGDLS while CDR2 is YYNGEE. As for this clone: There is no known antigen for this receptor. Qualities for individual bases were not recorded, and no much larger clone is one base off.

This clonotype was sampled from a woman aged 55-69 years in good health and CMV-seropositive. The V gene is TRBV9 and the J gene is TRBJ2-7; the D region possibly corresponds to TRBD2 (5 bases align). The sequencing sample was made of PBMCs. The CDR3 region has the sequence CASRTQWAGENPSSYEQYF. The DNA reads TGTGCCAGCAGAACCCAGTGGGCGGGCGAAAATCCTAGCTCCTACGAGCAGTACTTC. This CDR3, with the reference TRBV9 and TRBJ2-7 proteins standing in past its ends, gives the full variable domain DSGVTQTPKHLITATGQRVTLRCSPRSGDLSVYWYQQSLDQGLQFLIQYYNGEERAKGNILERFSAQQFPDLHSELNLSSLELGDSALYFCASRTQWAGENPSSYEQYFGPGTRLTVT.